A selection of T cell receptor beta chains follows, all from one sample in a study of blood T cell repertoires in COVID-19. Sequencing used immunoSEQ multiplex PCR; TCRdb keeps in-frame clones, though not all of them. The sample has 150,000 to 200,000 clones, around 80% seen once. The sample consisted of peripheral blood. Receptors were obtained from a woman aged 70-85 years with acute or convalescent COVID-19. Each CDR3 is given with its conserved first and last residue. D genes are given only for firm matches. Size is omitted from some rows. Given values are once, few, many or a class for expanded clones.

v_gene: TRBV28
j_gene: TRBJ2-1
abundance: .
d_gene: .
CDR3nt: TGTGCCACCTTTAGCTCCTACAATGAGCAGTTCTTC
CDR3aa: CATFSSYNEQFF

v_gene: TRBV4-3
j_gene: TRBJ2-5
abundance: few
d_gene: TRBD2
CDR3nt: TGCGCCAGCAGCCAAGGGAAAAAAGCGGGACCAGGGGAGACCCAGTACTTC
CDR3aa: CASSQGKKAGPGETQYF

v_gene: TRBV5-1
j_gene: TRBJ2-1
abundance: .
d_gene: TRBD2
CDR3nt: TGCGCCAGCAGCTTGGCCAGGACTAGGGCAGGTGAGCAGTTCTTC
CDR3aa: CASSLARTRAGEQFF

v_gene: TRBV5-4
j_gene: TRBJ1-1
abundance: once
d_gene: TRBD1
CDR3nt: TGTGCCAGCAGCGTCGGGACAGGTGACCGCGGAGCTTTCTTT
CDR3aa: CASSVGTGDRGAFF

v_gene: TRBV19
j_gene: TRBJ2-7
abundance: once
d_gene: .
CDR3nt: TGTGCCAGTAGTATCCCGTCCGAGCAGTACTTC
CDR3aa: CASSIPSEQYF

v_gene: TRBV5-6
j_gene: TRBJ1-2
abundance: .
d_gene: TRBD1
CDR3nt: TGTGCCAGCAGCTTGGAACACAGGGGAAACTATGGCTACACCTTC
CDR3aa: CASSLEHRGNYGYTF

v_gene: TRBV4-2
j_gene: TRBJ1-4
abundance: once
d_gene: TRBD1
CDR3nt: TGTGCCAGCAGCCAACACAGGGGGGGGAGAGGTGAAAAACTGTTTTTT
CDR3aa: CASSQHRGGRGEKLFF

v_gene: TRBV29-1
j_gene: TRBJ1-2
abundance: .
d_gene: TRBD1
CDR3nt: TGCAGCGTTGAGGGGCGACAGGGGAGATACACCTTC
CDR3aa: CSVEGRQGRYTF

v_gene: TRBV5-4
j_gene: TRBJ2-3
abundance: .
d_gene: TRBD1
CDR3nt: TGTGCCAGCAGCCCAGGACAGGGGGCAGATACGCAGTATTTT
CDR3aa: CASSPGQGADTQYF

v_gene: TRBV30
j_gene: TRBJ1-2
abundance: .
d_gene: .
CDR3nt: TGTGCCCGCTACCGACTGGGGCAACTTAACTATGGCTACACCTTC
CDR3aa: CARYRLGQLNYGYTF

v_gene: TRBV7-2
j_gene: TRBJ2-3
abundance: .
d_gene: TRBD2
CDR3nt: TGTGCCAGCAGCTTAGGGACCCGACTAGCGACAGATACGCAGTATTTT
CDR3aa: CASSLGTRLATDTQYF

v_gene: TRBV29-1
j_gene: TRBJ1-5
abundance: .
d_gene: .
CDR3nt: TGCAGCGTTGTCGGAGATAGCAATCAGCCCCAGCATTTT
CDR3aa: CSVVGDSNQPQHF

v_gene: TRBV4-3
j_gene: TRBJ1-6
abundance: .
d_gene: .
CDR3nt: TGCGCCAGCAGCCCTTCACCAGGGGTAGGGTCACCCCTCCACTTT
CDR3aa: CASSPSPGVGSPLHF

v_gene: TRBV3-1/TRBV3-2
j_gene: TRBJ2-7
abundance: once
d_gene: .
CDR3nt: TGTGCCAGCAGCCAAGATAGTGGAGGTCCCATTAACTACGAGCAGTACTTC
CDR3aa: CASSQDSGGPINYEQYF

v_gene: TRBV12-3/TRBV12-4
j_gene: TRBJ1-2
abundance: once
d_gene: .
CDR3nt: TGTGCCAGCAGCCCCTTCGACTATGGCTACACCTTC
CDR3aa: CASSPFDYGYTF

v_gene: TRBV4-2
j_gene: TRBJ2-1
abundance: .
d_gene: .
CDR3nt: TGTGCCAGCAGCCAAGATGCGGGGGCCCGTAATGAGCAGTTCTTC
CDR3aa: CASSQDAGARNEQFF

v_gene: TRBV30
j_gene: TRBJ2-1
abundance: .
d_gene: TRBD1
CDR3nt: TGTGCCTGGAGCGGGGACAGGGACTCCTACAATGAGCAGTTCTTC
CDR3aa: CAWSGDRDSYNEQFF

v_gene: TRBV10-3
j_gene: TRBJ1-2
abundance: .
d_gene: .
CDR3nt: TGTGCCATCAGTGAGCAAGTAGTCTATGGCTACACCTTC
CDR3aa: CAISEQVVYGYTF

v_gene: TRBV10-3
j_gene: TRBJ2-1
abundance: .
d_gene: .
CDR3nt: TGTGCCATCAGTGAGTTAGCGTCCGTGGCAGTACTCTACAATGAGCAGTTCTTC
CDR3aa: CAISELASVAVLYNEQFF

v_gene: TRBV28
j_gene: TRBJ2-7
abundance: .
d_gene: .
CDR3nt: TGTGCCAGCAGTTTCGGGCTCGACAGACCCTCCTACGAGCAGTACTTC
CDR3aa: CASSFGLDRPSYEQYF

v_gene: TRBV7-7
j_gene: TRBJ1-1
abundance: .
d_gene: .
CDR3nt: TGTGCTAGCAGCCCCCTAGGAGGGGCTGAAGCTTTCTTT
CDR3aa: CASSPLGGAEAFF

v_gene: TRBV19
j_gene: TRBJ1-4
abundance: few
d_gene: .
CDR3nt: TGTGCCAGTAGTATACAGGGATCGAATGAAAAACTGTTTTTT
CDR3aa: CASSIQGSNEKLFF

v_gene: TRBV4-2
j_gene: TRBJ1-2
abundance: .
d_gene: TRBD1
CDR3nt: TGTGCCAGCAGCCAAGAAGGGGCCCCGGGACAGGGGCTTGGCTACACCTTC
CDR3aa: CASSQEGAPGQGLGYTF

v_gene: TRBV7-2
j_gene: TRBJ1-2
abundance: .
d_gene: .
CDR3nt: TGTGCCAGCAGCTTAGTACAGGGATCGGCTGGCTACACCTTC
CDR3aa: CASSLVQGSAGYTF

v_gene: TRBV30
j_gene: TRBJ2-5
abundance: .
d_gene: TRBD2
CDR3nt: TGTGCCTGGGACCATCGGGGGGGGGAGGAGACCCAGTACTTC
CDR3aa: CAWDHRGGEETQYF

v_gene: TRBV24-1
j_gene: TRBJ1-5
abundance: .
d_gene: TRBD1
CDR3nt: TGTGCCGCGGGACAGAGTAATCAGCCCCAGCATTTT
CDR3aa: CAAGQSNQPQHF

v_gene: TRBV28
j_gene: TRBJ1-3
abundance: few
d_gene: .
CDR3nt: TGTGCCAGCAGTCAACCGGGTGAGAACTCTGGAAACACCATATATTTT
CDR3aa: CASSQPGENSGNTIYF

v_gene: TRBV28
j_gene: TRBJ1-1
abundance: .
d_gene: .
CDR3nt: TGTGCCAGCAGTTTTGTCAGGCAGGGGACTGAAGCTTTCTTT
CDR3aa: CASSFVRQGTEAFF

v_gene: TRBV25-1
j_gene: TRBJ2-7
abundance: few
d_gene: .
CDR3nt: TGTGCCAGCAGAGGACAGCTCTACGAGCAGTACTTC
CDR3aa: CASRGQLYEQYF

v_gene: TRBV12-3/TRBV12-4
j_gene: TRBJ1-3
abundance: .
d_gene: .
CDR3nt: TGTGCCAGCAGTTTCGGGGGAAACACCATATATTTT
CDR3aa: CASSFGGNTIYF

v_gene: TRBV11-3
j_gene: TRBJ2-2
abundance: few
d_gene: TRBD2
CDR3nt: TGTGCCAGCTCAGCGGGACTGGTAACCGGGGAGCTGTTTTTT
CDR3aa: CASSAGLVTGELFF

v_gene: TRBV28
j_gene: TRBJ2-2
abundance: .
d_gene: .
CDR3nt: TGTGCCAGCAGAACAACAGGGACGGACACCGGGGAGCTGTTTTTT
CDR3aa: CASRTTGTDTGELFF

v_gene: TRBV14
j_gene: TRBJ2-1
abundance: .
d_gene: .
CDR3nt: TGTGCCAGCAGCCAAGATACGGGGGGCGTTAGGCGAAATGAGCAGTTCTTC
CDR3aa: CASSQDTGGVRRNEQFF

v_gene: TRBV30
j_gene: TRBJ2-4
abundance: .
d_gene: TRBD2
CDR3nt: TGTGCCTGGAGTCTTTTAGCGGGGGGTGCGGCCATTCAGTACTTC
CDR3aa: CAWSLLAGGAAIQYF

v_gene: TRBV19
j_gene: TRBJ1-1
abundance: once
d_gene: .
CDR3nt: TGTGCCAGTAGTATCCCCAAAATTGTGAACACTGAAGCTTTCTTT
CDR3aa: CASSIPKIVNTEAFF

v_gene: TRBV2
j_gene: TRBJ2-7
abundance: .
d_gene: TRBD2
CDR3nt: TGTGCCAGCCTAGCGGGGGGGACCTACGAGCAGTACTTC
CDR3aa: CASLAGGTYEQYF

v_gene: TRBV5-4
j_gene: TRBJ2-7
abundance: .
d_gene: TRBD2
CDR3nt: TGTGCCAGCAGCCCGGGGGGTGGGTACGAGCAGTACTTC
CDR3aa: CASSPGGGYEQYF

v_gene: TRBV7-8
j_gene: TRBJ2-7
abundance: .
d_gene: TRBD1
CDR3nt: TGTGCCAGCGTCCCCCCCCTCCGGACAGGGGGATACTACGAGCAGTACTTC
CDR3aa: CASVPPLRTGGYYEQYF

v_gene: TRBV5-1
j_gene: TRBJ2-3
abundance: once
d_gene: TRBD2
CDR3nt: TGCGCCAGCAGCTTGGGGGCTAGCGGAAAAAGCACAGATACGCAGTATTTT
CDR3aa: CASSLGASGKSTDTQYF

v_gene: TRBV7-2
j_gene: TRBJ1-2
abundance: few
d_gene: .
CDR3nt: TGTGCCAGCAGCTCCGGCGGCTGGGGCTACACCTTC
CDR3aa: CASSSGGWGYTF

v_gene: TRBV19
j_gene: TRBJ1-1
abundance: .
d_gene: TRBD1
CDR3nt: TGTGCCAGTAGTCTAAGACAGGGATTGGGAACTGAAGCTTTCTTT
CDR3aa: CASSLRQGLGTEAFF

v_gene: TRBV3-1/TRBV3-2
j_gene: TRBJ2-7
abundance: .
d_gene: .
CDR3nt: TGTGCCAGCAGCCAAGACGAAGGGGTCGGGGAGCAGTACTTC
CDR3aa: CASSQDEGVGEQYF

v_gene: TRBV6-1
j_gene: TRBJ1-1
abundance: .
d_gene: TRBD1
CDR3nt: TGTGCCAGCAGTGAAAGGTCTGGGACAGGGCGTATCTACCTGAACACTGAAGCTTTCTTT
CDR3aa: CASSERSGTGRIYLNTEAFF

v_gene: TRBV4-1
j_gene: TRBJ2-3
abundance: .
d_gene: .
CDR3nt: TGCGCCAGCAGCCAAGGGGTGGGTGGGAGACTCACAGATACGCAGTATTTT
CDR3aa: CASSQGVGGRLTDTQYF

v_gene: TRBV10-3
j_gene: TRBJ1-2
abundance: .
d_gene: .
CDR3nt: TGTGCCATCAGCCTAGAACGTAACTATGGCTACACCTTC
CDR3aa: CAISLERNYGYTF

v_gene: TRBV12-3/TRBV12-4
j_gene: TRBJ2-3
abundance: .
d_gene: .
CDR3nt: TGTGCCAGCAGTTTAACAGAGCAGAATACGCAGTATTTT
CDR3aa: CASSLTEQNTQYF

v_gene: TRBV7-3
j_gene: TRBJ2-1
abundance: .
d_gene: .
CDR3nt: TGTGCCAGCAGCTTAGAGTTACAGCCTTACAATGAGCAGTTCTTC
CDR3aa: CASSLELQPYNEQFF

v_gene: TRBV28
j_gene: TRBJ1-1
abundance: .
d_gene: .
CDR3nt: TGTGCCAGCAGCACAGGGATAGGGAACACTGAAGCTTTCTTT
CDR3aa: CASSTGIGNTEAFF

v_gene: TRBV7-8
j_gene: TRBJ1-1
abundance: .
d_gene: .
CDR3nt: TGTGCCAGCAGCTTAATCGAAGGGGTTGAAGCTTTCTTT
CDR3aa: CASSLIEGVEAFF

v_gene: TRBV19
j_gene: TRBJ2-3
abundance: .
d_gene: .
CDR3nt: TGTGCCAGTCGTGGAGTGGCTAGCACAGATACGCAGTATTTT
CDR3aa: CASRGVASTDTQYF

v_gene: TRBV5-1
j_gene: TRBJ1-1
abundance: .
d_gene: TRBD1
CDR3nt: TGCGCCAGCAGCCTGGGACAGGTCCCGAACACTGAAGCTTTCTTT
CDR3aa: CASSLGQVPNTEAFF

v_gene: TRBV7-2
j_gene: TRBJ2-1
abundance: once
d_gene: TRBD1
CDR3nt: TGTGCCAGCAGCTTAGAAATTGGACAGGGGTACAATGAGCAGTTCTTC
CDR3aa: CASSLEIGQGYNEQFF

v_gene: TRBV9
j_gene: TRBJ2-3
abundance: .
d_gene: TRBD2
CDR3nt: TGTGCCAGCAGCGTAGGGACTAGCATTTCAGATACGCAGTATTTT
CDR3aa: CASSVGTSISDTQYF

v_gene: TRBV7-9
j_gene: TRBJ1-5
abundance: .
d_gene: .
CDR3nt: TGTGCCAGCAGCTATACAGATAGCAATCAGCCCCAGCATTTT
CDR3aa: CASSYTDSNQPQHF

v_gene: TRBV6-2/TRBV6-3
j_gene: TRBJ2-7
abundance: once
d_gene: TRBD1
CDR3nt: TGTGCCAGCAGCCCTGGACAGGTCGCCCGGCCAAAGCGGGAGCAGTACTTC
CDR3aa: CASSPGQVARPKREQYF